This entry lists 27 T cell receptor beta chains sequenced from one sample in a study of blood T cells in healthy people across ages. Then a second PCR, running roughly 6 to 11 cycles, was carried out with a sample-barcoded 5' primer and a J-beta primer mix. TCRdb re-analysed the 5' RACE reads in MiXCR, keeping a single row per CDR3 protein. The data contain 1.5 million to 2 million distinct CDR3 sequences, roughly 27% of them singletons. The specimen was blood. The receptors stem from a woman aged 30 to 39 in good health.

The chain joins TRBV5-1 to TRBJ1-1; 9 bases align to TRBD1. This CDR3 region has 14 residues. V gave up 3 bases and J gave up 3 bases; unmatched junction bases: 3. Germline loops: CDR1 SGHRS, CDR2 YFSETQ. For the CDR3, the DNA is TGCGCCAGCAGCTGGGACAGGGAGGACACTGAAGCTTTCTTT. Translating it yields CASSWDREDTEAFF.

CDR3: CASSSDFNYGYTF. DNA for the CDR3: TGTGCCAGCAGTTCAGATTTTAACTATGGCTACACCTTC. The rearrangement joins TRBV27 to TRBJ1-2; D gene unclear. The CDR3 spans 13 residues. The germline V gene has CDR1 MNHEY and CDR2 SMNVEV (reference sequence). Trimming stripped 4 bases from V and 1 base from J, with 7 bases between.

The chain uses TRBV20-1 and TRBJ2-3, with D possibly being TRBD1 (5 bases). The CDR3 covers 13 residues. In germline, CDR1 is DFQATT, CDR2 SNEGSKA (reference sequence). Trimming shortened V by 6 bases and J by 6 bases, and 16 bases separated the two germline ends. In DNA form, the CDR3 reads TGCAGTGCCCCAGGGAAGATCGGGGATACGCAGTATTTT. It translates to CSAPGKIGDTQYF.

The chain joins TRBV20-1 to TRBJ2-7; 8 bases are a match to TRBD1. The CDR3 has 15 amino acids. The trim removed 4 bases at V and 0 bases at J, leaving 8 bases unmatched. The germline V gene encodes CDR1 DFQATT and CDR2 SNEGSKA (reference sequence). The DNA for the CDR3 is TGCAGTGCTAAGGACAGGGACAGGAGCTCCTACGAGCAGTACTTC. It specifies CSAKDRDRSSYEQYF.

The chain employs TRBV5-5 and TRBJ2-7; 8 positions match TRBD1. This CDR3 is 16 amino acids long. V shed 2 bases, J shed 2 bases, and the junction held 9 bases outside the gene matches. Germline-derived CDR1 and CDR2 are SGHKS and YYEKEE (reference sequence). The CDR3 reads CASSLAMEDRAYEQYF. CDR3 nucleotide sequence: TGTGCCAGCAGCTTAGCAATGGAGGACAGGGCCTACGAGCAGTACTTC.

About this clonotype: This may be a read error: a much more frequent sequence differs by one nucleotide. The chain uses TRBV5-1 and TRBJ2-5; D gene uncertain. The CDR3 is 15 residues long. The germline V gene encodes CDR1 SGHRS and CDR2 YFSETQ. The ends were cut back, 4 bases at V and 4 bases at J, with 17 bases in the middle. CDR3: CASSPTQRMGETQYF. DNA of the CDR3: TGCGCCAGCAGCCCCACCCAACGAATGGGAGAGACCCAGTACTTC.

As to this clonotype: A much larger clone sits a single nucleotide away, making a read error possible. V gene TRBV10-3 combines with J gene TRBJ2-2; D is unresolved. This CDR3 comprises 16 residues. Germline V gives CDR1 ENHRY, CDR2 SYGVKD. CDR3 sequence (DNA): TGTGGCATCAGACCTTCGACCCAACACTCTACCGGGGAGCTGTTTTTT. Residues: CGIRPSTQHSTGELFF.

Concerning this clonotype: This clone may be a read error of a much larger clone one base away. For the CDR3, the DNA is TGCAGTGCTGCCGGGCCACTAAAGAGTAGGTACGAGCAGTACTTC. Protein product: CSAAGPLKSRYEQYF. This chain joins TRBV20-1 and TRBJ2-7; D unresolved. Germline lookup yields CDR1 DFQATT and CDR2 SNEGSKA (reference sequence). With 5 bases removed from V and 4 bases from J, the gap between germline ends came to 21 bases. The CDR3 is made up of 15 amino acids.

The chain has TRBV4-3 and TRBJ2-5; D assignment may be TRBD1 or TRBD2 (5 bases each). Germline CDR1 LGHNA, CDR2 YSLEER. Trimming pared 0 bases from V and 7 bases from J, leaving 18 bases between. The CDR3 is made up of 16 amino acids. This CDR3 reads CASSQDTGPTGGTQYF. The CDR3 nucleotides read TGCGCCAGCAGCCAAGATACAGGCCCTACCGGAGGGACCCAGTACTTC.

This clonotype was detected a few times. V is TRBV4-1 and J is TRBJ2-4; TRBD1 aligns across 7 bases. The closer fit of TRBJ2-7 to the DNA end suggests the J call may be wrong. CDR1 is MGHRA, CDR2 YSYEKL, per germline. The CDR3 consists of 15 residues. As DNA, the CDR3 is TGCGCCAGCAGCCCATCAGGGGGTACCACGGGCGAGCAGTACTTC. Its translation: CASSPSGGTTGEQYF.

This clonotype was detected ten times or more. V usage is TRBV12-3 or TRBV12-4 and J usage is TRBJ2-1; TRBD1 agrees at 7 bases. The CDR3 contains 16 residues. V lost 6 bases, J lost 0 bases, and 8 bases stayed unmatched. CDR3 in amino acids: CASRSGGFSSYNEQFF. DNA for the CDR3: TGTGCCAGCAGGTCAGGGGGTTTTAGCTCCTACAATGAGCAGTTCTTC.

Worth noting for this clonotype: This may arise from a read error, as a much more abundant clone is one base away. The chain combines TRBV29-1 with TRBJ2-1, with D possibly being TRBD1 or TRBD2 (5 bases each). Gene TRBJ2-7 matches the end of the DNA better, so the J call may be wrong. This CDR3 has 16 amino acids. CDR1 SQVTM and CDR2 ANQGSEA come from the germline V gene. In DNA, the CDR3 is TGCAGCGTTGACCGTCGGGACGGGTCTTTCGGCAATGAGCAGTACTTC. Its translation is CSVDRRDGSFGNEQYF.

This clonotype was counted only a few times. The chain is built from TRBV10-3 and TRBJ2-3, with 10 positions matching TRBD2. V lost 3 bases and J lost 2; bases outside the gene matches: 5. This CDR3 spans 16 amino acids. Germline CDR1 reads ENHRY; CDR2 reads SYGVKD. This CDR3 is CAISDRLAGNTDTQYF. CDR3 sequence (DNA): TGTGCCATCAGTGATCGACTAGCGGGCAACACAGATACGCAGTATTTT.

The V call is TRBV7-9, the J call TRBJ2-1, with TRBD2 matching 8 bases. The V gene's germline CDR1 is SEHNR and CDR2 FQNEAQ (reference sequence). V dropped 2 bases and J dropped 7; count of bases not matched to a gene: 7. The CDR3 spans 15 residues. The CDR3 DNA is TGTGCCAGCAGCTTACGGTTTACGGGAGGGAATGAGCAGTTCTTC. This codes for CASSLRFTGGNEQFF.

The chain carries TRBV27 and TRBJ2-3, with 9 bases that match TRBD2. Germline lookup yields CDR1 MNHEY and CDR2 SMNVEV (reference sequence). The V gene end was trimmed by 7 bases and the J gene end by 4 bases; junction bases not matched to a gene: 6. The CDR3 is made up of 14 amino acids. The CDR3 sequence is CASKDRLAADTQYF. CDR3 sequence (DNA): TGTGCCAGCAAGGACCGACTAGCGGCAGATACGCAGTATTTT.

This clonotype came up a few times. The rearrangement uses TRBV9 and TRBJ2-5; 11 positions match TRBD2. There are 18 residues in the CDR3. The germline gives CDR1 SGDLS, CDR2 YYNGEE. V gave up 2 bases and J gave up 4 bases; unmatched junction bases: 13. The CDR3 loop is CASSVRTSGRGAGETQYF. The CDR3 coding sequence is TGTGCCAGCAGCGTTCGGACTAGCGGGCGGGGGGCGGGAGAGACCCAGTACTTC.

This clonotype occurred many times. The junction departs from the called germline gene at one end, perhaps through a read error. The chain links TRBV7-9 to TRBJ2-4, with a tentative D call TRBD1 (5 bases). Germline lookup yields CDR1 SEHNR and CDR2 FQNEAQ (reference sequence). The CDR3 covers 17 residues. Here the CDR3 reads CASNLTPGRARGNIQYF. For the CDR3, the DNA is TGTGCCAGCAACTTAACCCCCGGCAGGGCAAGGGGAAACATTCAGTACTTC.

The chain joins TRBV4-1 to TRBJ1-4, with no clear D. Trimming left V 3 bases short and J 14 bases short, with 16 bases between. From germline, CDR1 is MGHRA and CDR2 YSYEKL. The CDR3 length is 13 residues. CDR3 region: CASSQQVGDRLFF. Written as DNA, the CDR3 is TGCGCCAGCAGCCAGCAGGTCGGCGATAGGCTGTTTTTT.

The chain joins TRBV15 to TRBJ1-1, with 7 positions matching TRBD1. This CDR3 has 15 amino acids. The junction had 13 bases not matched to a gene; V was cut back by 6 bases and J by 6 bases. Germline CDR1 is LNHNV and CDR2 is YYDKDF (reference sequence). CDR3 residues: CATSKRQGSGPEAFF. Here the CDR3 DNA reads TGTGCCACCAGTAAGAGACAGGGCAGCGGGCCTGAAGCTTTCTTT.

This rearrangement joins TRBV5-1 to TRBJ2-1; TRBD1 matches at 9 bases. V was clipped by 4 bases and J by 10 bases; unmatched bases: 6. Per the germline V gene, CDR1 is SGHRS and CDR2 is YFSETQ. This CDR3 has 13 amino acids. The CDR3 sequence: CASSLGDRDEQFF. The DNA of the CDR3 is TGCGCCAGCAGCCTTGGGGACAGGGACGAGCAGTTCTTC.

This chain links TRBV5-1 with TRBJ2-1; 7 nucleotides align to TRBD2. Germline assignment: CDR1 SGHRS and CDR2 YFSETQ. V trimming: 4 bases; J trimming: 4 bases; junction bases outside the gene matches: 2. CDR3 size: 13 residues. The CDR3 loop is CASSGREYNEQFF. The CDR3 DNA reads TGCGCCAGCAGCGGGAGGGAGTACAATGAGCAGTTCTTC. Full variable domain (remainder filled in from reference TRBV5-1 and TRBJ2-1): KAGVTQTPRYLIKTRGQQVTLSCSPISGHRSVSWYQQTPGQGLQFLFEYFSETQRNKGNFPGRFSGRQFSNSRSEMNVSTLELGDSALYLCASSGREYNEQFFGPGTRLTVL.

The chain has TRBV12-3 or TRBV12-4 and TRBJ1-2, with 7 nucleotides matching TRBD1. V lost 6 bases and J lost 4; bases outside the gene matches: 8. This CDR3 has 14 amino acids. Here the CDR3 DNA reads TGTGCCAGCAGCTACCAGGGGGGAGGCTATGGCTACACCTTC. Translated: CASSYQGGGYGYTF.

This clonotype has ten or more counts. This chain joins TRBV4-1 and TRBJ2-3; 7 bases are a match to TRBD1. Germline CDR1 MGHRA, CDR2 YSYEKL. Trimming cost V 4 bases and J 0 bases; bases outside gene matches: 7. The CDR3 is made up of 16 amino acids. For the CDR3, the DNA is TGCGCCAGCAGCCCGCGACAGGGAACTAGCACAGATACGCAGTATTTT. Amino acids: CASSPRQGTSTDTQYF.

V and J are TRBV6-1 and TRBJ1-1; possibly TRBD1 for D (5 bases). Germline CDR1 and CDR2: MNHNS and SASEGT. The CDR3 spans 13 residues. Trimming pared 4 bases from V and 3 bases from J, leaving 9 bases between. CDR3 in DNA: TGTGCCAGCAGTGCCGGGGGTCACACTGAAGCTTTCTTT. Translating it yields CASSAGGHTEAFF.

Only a few counts were recorded for this clonotype. V gene TRBV2 combines with J gene TRBJ1-2; tentatively, D is TRBD1 (5 bases). This CDR3 region has 14 residues. CDR1 SNHLY and CDR2 FYNNEI come from the germline V gene. The germline V and J ends were trimmed by 7 bases and 4 bases, with 16 bases remaining between them. The CDR3 DNA follows: TGTGCCAGCATTGGGTTACAAAGGGGCTATGGCTACACCTTC. This translates into CASIGLQRGYGYTF. Supplemented by reference TRBV2 and TRBJ1-2, the full variable domain reads EPEVTQTPSHQVTQMGQEVILRCVPISNHLYFYWYRQILGQKVEFLVSFYNNEISEKSEIFDDQFSVERPDGSNFTLKIRSTKLEDSAMYFCASIGLQRGYGYTFGSGTRLTVV.

Of note for this clonotype: This clone may be a read error of a much larger clone one base away. The rearrangement joins TRBV28 to TRBJ2-4; 7 bases are a match to TRBD1. This CDR3 region has 13 residues. The V gene's germline CDR1 is MDHEN and CDR2 SYDVKM. V lost 6 bases to trimming and J lost 15 bases; unmatched junction nucleotides: 14. CDR3 loop: CASRRQGLYERYF. The CDR3 region has the DNA TGTGCCAGCAGACGACAGGGCTTGTACGAGCGGTACTTC.

This chain joins TRBV2 and TRBJ1-5; TRBD1 is a possible D gene (6 bases). The germline V gene encodes CDR1 SNHLY and CDR2 FYNNEI. This CDR3 region has 15 residues. The V end was cut by 4 bases, the J end by 3 bases, with 13 bases between. The CDR3 here is CASSGGAGVNQPQHF. The CDR3 DNA is TGTGCCAGCAGTGGGGGGGCGGGGGTCAATCAGCCCCAGCATTTT.